This TCR beta chain was obtained from a study of T cells in Graves' hyperthyroidism and ophthalmopathy. Researchers took RNA transcripts and amplified the TCR beta CDR3 regions from them. First-round RT-PCR of the TCR CDR3 relied on the HTBI primer set. A single record per CDR3 protein comes from TCRdb applying MiXCR to the multiplex PCR reads. The sample yields hundreds of thousands of distinct CDR3 sequences, 38% seen once. From germline, CDR1 is SNHLY and CDR2 FYNNEI. V gave up 5 bases and J gave up 7 bases; unmatched junction bases: 12. This CDR3 has 18 residues. This clonotype was recorded many times.

The material sequenced was blood. The chain joins TRBV2 to TRBJ1-6; TRBD1 agrees at 12 bases. This TCR came from a man aged 18-30 years with Graves' hyperthyroidism. CDR3 sequence (DNA): TGTGCCAGCAGTCAGAAACCGGGACAGGGGGCCGAAAATTCACCCCTCCACTTT. Residues: CASSQKPGQGAENSPLHF.